The following is a TCR beta chain sequence with its context. Antigen specificity is unknown. This entry comes from a study of monozygotic twins with inflammatory bowel disease. Study findings and constraints: Other individuals had fewer clonotypes in common with IBD patients than with healthy twins, especially with disease activity.

cDNA for each sample came from eight separate reactions. The UMIs carried a 6-nucleotide sample barcode, and they were added by template switching. Two rounds of nested PCR, of approximately 16 and 10 cycles, were run on TCRalpha and TCRbeta cDNA. TCRdb reprocessed the 5' RACE reads and stores each CDR3 protein as one record, lacking DNA. This sample's table has approximately 300,000 distinct CDR3 sequences. The sequencing input was blood. The clonotype originates from a human donor with ulcerative colitis or Crohn's disease, or a healthy co-twin of an affected twin (not recorded which).

CDR3 sequence: CASSNRAGYGYTF. The rearrangement links TRBV6-2 or TRBV6-3 to TRBJ1-2. CDR1 is MNHEY, CDR2 SVGEGT, per germline. The CDR3 covers 13 residues.